Below, 30 T cell receptor beta chains from the same sample are listed, as sequenced in a study of breast tumors, draining lymph nodes, adjacent tissues. TCRdb recomputed calls from the multiplex PCR reads with MiXCR, one row per CDR3 protein. The sample lists approximately 280,000 distinct CDR3 sequences; around 30% were seen once. The lymph nodes were axillary draining lymph nodes from breast cancer patients. Input material: axillary lymph node tissue. These receptors all stem from a female donor with breast cancer. Some clones in this sample may be carry-over from other donors' samples.

This clonotype was detected ten times or more. This chain joins TRBV11-3 and TRBJ2-1; TRBD2 is a possible D gene (6 bases). CDR1 and CDR2 from the germline V gene are SGHNT and YENEEA. V lost 6 bases, J lost 0 bases, and 12 bases lay in between. The CDR3 is 15 amino acids. CDR3 sequence (DNA): TGTGCCAGCAGTTCGGGGGTAAGCTCCTACAATGAGCAGTTCTTC. Its translation: CASSSGVSSYNEQFF.

This sequence joins TRBV5-1 and TRBJ1-6, with D tentatively TRBD1 (6 bases). V lost 7 bases, J lost 10 bases, and 21 bases lay in between. The germline gives CDR1 SGHRS, CDR2 YFSETQ. The length of the CDR3 is 15 residues. In DNA, the CDR3 is TGCGCCAGCCAAGATTGGAACAGGGCCAACTCACCCCTCCACTTT. Residues: CASQDWNRANSPLHF. Supplemented by reference TRBV5-1 and TRBJ1-6, the full variable domain reads KAGVTQTPRYLIKTRGQQVTLSCSPISGHRSVSWYQQTPGQGLQFLFEYFSETQRNKGNFPGRFSGRQFSNSRSEMNVSTLELGDSALYLCASQDWNRANSPLHFGNGTRLTVT.

V and J are TRBV9 and TRBJ2-7; 12 nucleotides line up with TRBD1. This CDR3 comprises 17 residues. Germline V gene data show CDR1 as SGDLS and CDR2 as YYNGEE. After removal of 7 bases from V and 4 bases from J, the junction contained 15 bases not matched to a gene. CDR3 amino acids: CASSPHPPGQGAYEQYF. CDR3 bases: TGTGCCAGCTCACCGCATCCCCCGGGACAGGGGGCTTACGAGCAGTACTTC.

Worth noting for this clonotype: Given a much more abundant clone one base away, this may be a read error. Lacking the conserved final phenylalanine or tryptophan, this CDR3 likely reflects a read error. The chain is built from TRBV5-1 and TRBJ2-1; D is possibly TRBD1 (6 bases). Germline assignment: CDR1 SGHRS and CDR2 YFSETQ. Trimming cost V 4 bases and J 2 bases, with 13 bases left between them. This CDR3 region has 15 residues. Here the CDR3 DNA reads TGCGCCAGCAGCCAAGGACAGAACACCTACAATGAGCAGTTCTCC. This sequence encodes CASSQGQNTYNEQFS.

This clonotype was counted once. The CDR3: CATSGLLAGGNQETQYF. CDR3 bases: TGTGCCACCAGCGGACTACTAGCGGGGGGGAACCAAGAGACCCAGTACTTC. The chain couples TRBV15 to TRBJ2-5; 13 bases agree with TRBD2. V trimming: 5 bases; J trimming: 0 bases; junction bases outside the gene matches: 6. Per germline, CDR1 LNHNV and CDR2 YYDKDF (reference sequence). CDR3 length: 17 residues.

The V and J genes are TRBV10-3 and TRBJ2-3, with D uncertain. Trimming left V 2 bases short and J 7 bases short, with 10 bases between. From germline, CDR1 is ENHRY and CDR2 SYGVKD. The CDR3 has 13 amino acids. The CDR3 nucleotides read TGTGCCATCAGTGAGGAGAGCCGACATACGCAGTATTTT. Translating it yields CAISEESRHTQYF.

The V call is TRBV30, the J call TRBJ1-2, with D tentatively TRBD1 (5 bases). Germline values: CDR1 GTSNPN, CDR2 SVGIG (reference sequence). The CDR3 loop spans 13 amino acids. Trimming cost V 2 bases and J 7 bases, with 14 bases left between them. Here the CDR3 DNA reads TGTGCCTGGAGTATCAGCGGGGGAGGTGGCTACACCTTC. It encodes CAWSISGGGGYTF.

This clonotype has ten or more counts. V gene TRBV7-2 combines with J gene TRBJ2-7; D remains unclear. Germline values: CDR1 SGHTA, CDR2 FQGNSA. V was clipped by 2 bases and J by 2 bases, with 7 bases between them. The CDR3 sequence is 13 residues long. CDR3 sequence (DNA): TGTGCCAGCAGCTTAAGTTGGACCTACGAGCAGTACTTC. Translated: CASSLSWTYEQYF.

The V and J genes are TRBV29-1 and TRBJ2-3; 8 nucleotides agree with TRBD1. J was trimmed by 3 bases and V by 5 bases; bases with no gene match: 10. This CDR3 region has 15 residues. Germline loops: CDR1 SQVTM, CDR2 ANQGSEA. The CDR3 sequence: CSVHTTGGETDTQYF. Here the CDR3 DNA reads TGCAGCGTTCACACAACAGGGGGTGAAACAGATACGCAGTATTTT.

Worth noting for this clonotype: A much larger clone is a single base away; this may be a read error. The rearrangement links TRBV6-6 to TRBJ1-2; D is possibly TRBD1 (5 bases). Germline V gene lookup returns CDR1 MNHNY and CDR2 SVGAGI (reference sequence). The CDR3 has 15 amino acids. The V and J ends lost 4 bases and 4 bases respectively, with 16 bases between them. The CDR3 bases are TGTGCCAGCAGTTCCTCGGGCGGGGGAAGCTATGGCTACACCTTC. Translating gives CASSSSGGGSYGYTF.

The table lists this clonotype with a few counts. V gene TRBV18 combines with J gene TRBJ2-7; D remains unclear. The CDR3 consists of 15 residues. Deletions cut 0 bases from V and 0 bases from J, with 9 bases between. The germline gives CDR1 KGHSH, CDR2 LQKENI. The CDR3 DNA reads as TGTGCCAGCTCACCACCGTCGGCCAGCTCCTACGAGCAGTACTTC. It yields the protein CASSPPSASSYEQYF.

This clonotype was counted at least ten times. The chain uses TRBV7-9 and TRBJ2-3, with 11 bases that match TRBD1. Germline trimming cut 4 bases from V and 2 bases from J; bases unmatched to any gene: 8. The CDR3 contains 17 residues. CDR1 is SEHNR and CDR2 is FQNEAQ in the germline V gene (reference sequence). CDR3 loop: CASSSPRTGGPTDTQYF. CDR3 bases: TGTGCCAGCAGCTCCCCCCGGACAGGGGGCCCCACAGATACGCAGTATTTT.

This clonotype was counted at least ten times. This sequence joins TRBV19 and TRBJ1-4; D not resolved. The V gene's germline CDR1 is LNHDA and CDR2 SQIVND (reference sequence). V was clipped by 5 bases and J by 4 bases, with 8 bases between them. CDR3 length equals 13 residues. The CDR3 bases are TGTGCCAGTAGTCCGGGCCTTAATGAAAAACTGTTTTTT. It encodes CASSPGLNEKLFF.

A note on this clonotype: A much larger clone differs by one base, so this may be a read error. The V and J genes are TRBV12-3 or TRBV12-4 and TRBJ2-7, with 9 bases matching TRBD2. The CDR3 runs to 18 residues. The J segment lost 5 bases and the V segment lost 3 bases, leaving 17 bases of the junction unmatched. The CDR3 protein is CASSFAGRGTGLAHEQYF. The CDR3 DNA follows: TGTGCCAGCAGTTTTGCGGGCAGGGGAACGGGACTAGCCCACGAGCAGTACTTC.

This clonotype was seen ten or more times. The chain employs TRBV7-2 and TRBJ2-5; D might be TRBD2 (5 bases). V was shortened by 2 bases and J by 4 bases, with 14 bases between the two germline ends. Germline assignment: CDR1 SGHTA and CDR2 FQGNSA. This CDR3 has 15 amino acids. The CDR3 nucleotides are TGTGCCAGCAGCTTAAATGGGCTAGCAGGAGAGACCCAGTACTTC. This encodes CASSLNGLAGETQYF.

This clonotype has at least ten counts. No conserved phenylalanine or tryptophan ends this CDR3, so it is likely a read error. This chain uses TRBV2 with TRBJ2-7; 7 nucleotides agree with TRBD1. Germline CDR1 is SNHLY and CDR2 is FYNNEI. V was pared by 2 bases and J by 1 base, with 5 bases of the junction left unmatched. This CDR3 has 15 residues. CDR3 DNA: TGTGCCAGCAGTGAACACATGGACAGGTCCTACGAGCAGTACCTC. Its protein is CASSEHMDRSYEQYL.

With regard to this clonotype: A read error may produce the germline difference seen at one junction end. The V call is TRBV18, the J call TRBJ1-5; D not resolved. CDR3 length: 15 amino acids. Germline-derived CDR1 and CDR2 are KGHSH and LQKENI. CDR3 loop: CASSPQRGKNQPQHF. In nucleotides, the CDR3 is TGTGCCAGCTCTCCACAGAGAGGCAAGAATCAGCCCCAGCATTTT.

This clonotype came up many times. The chain is built from TRBV7-3 and TRBJ2-1; possibly TRBD1 for D (5 bases). Per germline, CDR1 SGHTA and CDR2 FQGTGA. The V end lost 5 bases, the J end lost 4 bases, and 12 bases lay between the germline ends. The CDR3 sequence is 14 residues long. The CDR3 protein is CASSNTQGYNEQFF. The DNA for the CDR3 is TGTGCCAGCAGCAACACCCAGGGATACAATGAGCAGTTCTTC.

This clonotype has ten or more counts. The CDR3 is CASSILRGEINQPQHF. DNA for the CDR3: TGTGCCAGTAGTATCCTCAGGGGAGAGATCAATCAGCCCCAGCATTTT. The rearrangement links TRBV19 to TRBJ1-5; the D gene is possibly TRBD1 (6 bases). The CDR3 runs to 16 residues. Germline CDR1 LNHDA, CDR2 SQIVND (reference sequence). Trimming shortened V by 3 bases and J by 3 bases, and 15 bases separated the two germline ends.

This clonotype has ten or more counts. The V call is TRBV5-1, the J call TRBJ2-2; D call uncertain. Germline V gene data show CDR1 as SGHRS and CDR2 as YFSETQ. V shed 0 bases and J shed 5 bases, with 8 bases lying between them. This CDR3 has 14 amino acids. CDR3 sequence: CASSLVVQTGELFF. The CDR3 DNA sequence: TGCGCCAGCAGCTTGGTAGTTCAGACCGGGGAGCTGTTTTTT.

This clonotype was seen only a few times. The V and J genes are TRBV6-1 and TRBJ2-7, with 7 positions matching TRBD1. There are 14 residues in the CDR3. V shed 10 bases and J 4 bases; nucleotides not matched to a gene: 13. CDR1 is MNHNS and CDR2 is SASEGT in the germline V gene. The CDR3 DNA is TGTGCCACCCCCTCATACGGGACAGTTTACGAGCAGTACTTC. This sequence encodes CATPSYGTVYEQYF.

Here the CDR3 reads CASSGGQGLNTEAFF. CDR3 nucleotide sequence: TGTGCCAGCAGCGGGGGACAGGGGCTGAACACTGAAGCTTTCTTT. The rearrangement uses TRBV5-6 and TRBJ1-1, with 10 bases matching TRBD1. There are 15 residues in the CDR3. Looked up from germline, CDR1 is SGHDT and CDR2 is YYEEEE. Trimming took 4 bases from V and 0 from J; bases not matched to a gene: 3.

This clonotype turned up a few times. The chain carries TRBV11-2 and TRBJ1-4, with TRBD1 as a possible D gene (6 bases). The CDR3 is made up of 15 amino acids. V lost 0 bases, J lost 5 bases, and 10 bases lay in between. Per germline, CDR1 SGHAT and CDR2 FQNNGV. CDR3 in DNA: TGTGCCAGCAGCTTAGATCCGGGGGCCAATGAAAAACTGTTTTTT. This translates into CASSLDPGANEKLFF.

This clonotype was counted many times. This chain connects TRBV11-2 to TRBJ2-7; 13 bases map to TRBD2. The CDR3 totals 12 residues. The V segment lost 6 bases and the J segment 12 bases; nucleotides outside the gene matches: 5. Germline values: CDR1 SGHAT, CDR2 FQNNGV. CDR3 bases: TGTGCCAGCAGGAGGACTAGCGGGAGTCTGTACTTC. Translating gives CASRRTSGSLYF.

The table lists this clonotype with many counts. The CDR3 loop is CSATGTSYEQYF. CDR3 DNA sequence: TGCAGTGCCACAGGGACATCCTACGAGCAGTACTTC. This chain links TRBV20-1 with TRBJ2-7, with D possibly TRBD1 on 6 matching bases. The CDR3 covers 12 residues. The germline gives CDR1 DFQATT, CDR2 SNEGSKA (reference sequence). V was trimmed by 6 bases and J by 1 base, leaving 10 bases between them.

Comments on this clonotype: A read error may be the cause here, since a much bigger clone is one base away. The rearrangement joins TRBV12-3 or TRBV12-4 to TRBJ2-7, with D maybe TRBD1 (6 bases). The CDR3 runs to 13 residues. CDR3 protein: CAGRPQGPYEQYF. The CDR3 DNA reads TGTGCCGGCAGACCACAGGGTCCCTACGAGCAGTACTTC.

The V gene is TRBV7-9, the J gene TRBJ1-1, with a tentative D call TRBD1 (6 bases). The CDR3 totals 14 residues. Germline-derived CDR1 and CDR2 are SEHNR and FQNEAQ (reference sequence). The ends were cut back, 5 bases at V and 5 bases at J, with 15 bases in the middle. CDR3 sequence (DNA): TGTGCCAGCAGCGCACACCAGGGGAATACTGAAGCTTTCTTT. It encodes CASSAHQGNTEAFF.

The rearrangement links TRBV27 to TRBJ2-1; the D is unclear. This CDR3 is built from 13 residues. The germline V gene encodes CDR1 MNHEY and CDR2 SMNVEV (reference sequence). V dropped 4 bases and J dropped 10 bases, with 14 bases sitting between them. The DNA for the CDR3 is TGTGCCAGCAGTTGGCGGCAGCCCTACGAGCAGTTCTTC. This encodes CASSWRQPYEQFF.

This chain connects TRBV29-1 to TRBJ2-3, with D possibly matching TRBD1 (6 bases). The germline V and J ends were trimmed by 7 bases and 2 bases, with 13 bases remaining between them. This CDR3 contains 13 residues. Germline V gene data show CDR1 as SQVTM and CDR2 as ANQGSEA. The DNA for the CDR3 is TGCAGCGATGCGAGGGGGTACACAGATACGCAGTATTTT. This gives the protein CSDARGYTDTQYF.

This clonotype was recorded a few times. J is TRBJ1-5 and V is TRBV27; tentatively, D is TRBD1 (5 bases). V lost 5 bases, J lost 8 bases, and 13 bases lay in between. Germline assignment: CDR1 MNHEY and CDR2 SMNVEV (reference sequence). CDR3 length: 13 residues. CDR3 sequence reads: CASSRPGGEPQHF. The CDR3 nucleotides are TGTGCCAGCAGTAGGCCCGGGGGGGAGCCCCAGCATTTT.